This TCR beta chain is from a study of identical twins. In regard to this clonotype: Its specificity is unknown.

Template switching, a step in the protocol, added a universal primer site, and cDNA carried unique molecular identifiers. TCRdb independently ran MiXCR on the 5' RACE reads; one entry per CDR3 protein. The repertoire holds around 530,000 distinct CDR3 sequences, with approximately 14% as singletons. The CDR3 contains 13 residues. Trimming removed 6 bases from V and 7 bases from J; junction bases left unmatched: 7. The study's findings and limits: Among out-of-frame alpha sequences shared by twins, low generation probability occurred in excess.

These sequences were also reported in another study, on yellow fever vaccine responses in identical twins.

The chain recombines TRBV12-3 or TRBV12-4 with TRBJ2-7; 9 nucleotides line up with TRBD2. Sequencing was done on a sample of CD4+ T cells sorted from blood. The receptor was isolated from a young woman in good health. The CDR3 DNA is TGTGCCAGCAGCGCCGGACTAGCGCGGGAGCAGTACTTC. The encoded protein is CASSAGLAREQYF.